Presented here are 22 T cell receptor beta chains from one specimen sequenced in a study of blood T cell repertoires in COVID-19 (dated by TCRdb to about 2020). The receptor library was made with the immunoSEQ multiplex PCR assay. TCRdb holds this immuneACCESS table with in-frame rearrangements only. Some clones are missing; in checked studies, unresolved V genes explain under half, and the rest has no known cause. For this sample there are 150,000 to 200,000 clones; 70% to 85% appear just once. About 20% of the sample is in the top ten clones. The sample taken for sequencing was peripheral blood. The receptors shown here come from a woman at least 80 years old with acute or convalescent COVID-19.

This clone was seen a single time. V usage is TRBV5-6 and J usage is TRBJ1-6, with 7 bases fitting TRBD1. The CDR3 has 16 amino acids. Trimming removed 2 bases from V and 8 bases from J; junction bases left unmatched: 10. Looked up from germline, CDR1 is SGHDT and CDR2 is YYEEEE. The CDR3 sequence is CASSFRGGRRDSPLHF. In nucleotides, the CDR3 is TGTGCCAGCAGCTTTCGAGGGGGCAGGAGGGATTCACCCCTCCACTTT.

This chain joins TRBV5-6 and TRBJ1-1, with a tentative D call TRBD1 (5 bases). CDR1 is SGHDT, CDR2 YYEEEE, per germline. V was clipped by 2 bases and J by 9 bases, with 14 bases between them. The CDR3 spans 13 residues. Here the CDR3 reads CASSLTGRAKAFF. The CDR3 DNA follows: TGTGCCAGCAGCTTAACGGGCAGGGCAAAAGCTTTCTTT.

The chain couples TRBV2 to TRBJ1-5, with D possibly being TRBD1 (5 bases). V was shortened by 4 bases and J by 2 bases, with 12 bases between the two germline ends. Germline-derived CDR1 and CDR2 are SNHLY and FYNNEI. This CDR3 has 15 residues. The CDR3 coding sequence is TGTGCCAGCAGTGGGCAGGGAACAGGCAATCAGCCCCAGCATTTT. This codes for CASSGQGTGNQPQHF.

The CDR3 loop is CASSAPGGPQYF. CDR3 sequence (DNA): TGTGCCAGCAGCGCGCCCGGTGGGCCCCAGTACTTC. The rearrangement joins TRBV9 to TRBJ2-5; D uncertain. Germline-derived CDR1 and CDR2 are SGDLS and YYNGEE. Trimming shortened V by 3 bases and J by 9 bases, and 12 bases separated the two germline ends. The CDR3 contains 12 residues.

This chain connects TRBV7-2 to TRBJ2-5; 11 bases are shared with TRBD2. This CDR3 region has 17 residues. The trim removed 8 bases at V and 5 bases at J, leaving 16 bases unmatched. Germline values: CDR1 SGHTA, CDR2 FQGNSA. The CDR3 loop is CASSRLAGGPREETQYF. CDR3 nucleotides: TGTGCCAGCTCCAGGTTAGCGGGAGGGCCTCGTGAGGAGACCCAGTACTTC.

The gene calls are TRBV18 and TRBJ1-5, with a possible D match to TRBD1 (5 bases). CDR1 and CDR2 (germline): KGHSH, LQKENI. V was cut by 3 bases and J by 5 bases, with 17 bases left in between. The CDR3 is 16 amino acids. CDR3: CASSPTGTSGDQPQHF. CDR3 in DNA: TGTGCCAGCTCACCTACCGGGACTAGCGGGGATCAGCCCCAGCATTTT. Together with reference TRBV18 and TRBJ1-5, the CDR3 gives the full variable domain: NAGVMQNPRHLVRRRGQEARLRCSPMKGHSHVYWYRQLPEEGLKFMVYLQKENIIDESGMPKERFSAEFPKEGPSILRIQQVVRGDSAAYFCASSPTGTSGDQPQHFGDGTRLSIL.

The CDR3 coding sequence is TGTGCCAGTAGTATATGGGGGGTAGGGGCCAATCAGCCCCAGCATTTT. This sequence encodes CASSIWGVGANQPQHF. The chain joins TRBV19 to TRBJ1-5, with D perhaps matching TRBD1 (5 bases). The V end was cut by 2 bases, the J end by 3 bases, with 14 bases between. The CDR3 consists of 16 residues. Germline values: CDR1 LNHDA, CDR2 SQIVND (reference sequence).

This clone was recorded only once. V is TRBV14 and J is TRBJ1-1, with TRBD1 as a possible D gene (5 bases). V lost 0 bases and J 0 bases, leaving 17 bases between the germline ends. The CDR3 runs 18 residues. The germline gives CDR1 SGHDN, CDR2 FVKESK. CDR3 coding DNA: TGTGCCAGCAGCCAAGATAGGGGTCGAGATTCGTTGAACACTGAAGCTTTCTTT. The encoded protein is CASSQDRGRDSLNTEAFF.

The chain carries TRBV20-1 and TRBJ1-1; 9 bases line up with TRBD1. CDR1 is DFQATT and CDR2 is SNEGSKA in the germline V gene (reference sequence). The CDR3 contains 11 residues. The CDR3 reads CRATGGALSFF. The CDR3 nucleotides read TGCAGGGCCACAGGGGGCGCATTAAGTTTCTTT.

The gene calls are TRBV5-1 and TRBJ2-7; D might be TRBD1 (5 bases). The V and J ends lost 0 bases and 5 bases respectively, with 12 bases between them. Germline loops: CDR1 SGHRS, CDR2 YFSETQ. This CDR3 is 14 amino acids long. The CDR3 bases are TGCGCCAGCAGCTTGGTGGGGCACGACCACGAGCAGTACTTC. This gives the protein CASSLVGHDHEQYF.

This chain joins TRBV9 and TRBJ2-7, with 8 bases aligning to TRBD2. V trimming: 0 bases; J trimming: 5 bases; junction bases outside the gene matches: 4. CDR1 is SGDLS, CDR2 YYNGEE, per germline. The CDR3 has 14 amino acids. Here the CDR3 reads CASSVVAGGHEQYF. The CDR3 DNA reads TGTGCCAGCAGCGTAGTGGCGGGAGGACACGAGCAGTACTTC.

This chain joins TRBV30 and TRBJ1-2; the D gene is possibly TRBD1 (6 bases). CDR3 length equals 15 residues. Germline values: CDR1 GTSNPN, CDR2 SVGIG (reference sequence). The germline V and J ends were trimmed by 4 bases and 8 bases, with 23 bases remaining between them. The CDR3 sequence is CAWTPISQGLGGYTF. The CDR3 DNA follows: TGTGCCTGGACCCCGATTTCCCAGGGGTTGGGGGGCTACACCTTC. Using reference TRBV30 and TRBJ1-2 for the parts outside the CDR3, the full variable domain is SQTIHQWPATLVQPVGSPLSLECTVEGTSNPNLYWYRQAAGRGLQLLFYSVGIGQISSEVPQNLSASRPQDRQFILSSKKLLLSDSGFYLCAWTPISQGLGGYTFGSGTRLTVV.

This rearrangement joins TRBV11-3 to TRBJ2-2; 7 bases match TRBD2. CDR3 length equals 13 residues. V was pared by 8 bases and J by 3 bases, with 3 bases of the junction left unmatched. Germline values: CDR1 SGHNT, CDR2 YENEEA. CDR3 residues: CASGGRDTGELFF. CDR3 bases: TGTGCCAGCGGGGGGAGGGACACCGGGGAGCTGTTTTTT.

The V call is TRBV2, the J call TRBJ1-1, with 7 bases identical to TRBD1. The CDR3 extends over 15 amino acids. With 6 bases clipped from V and 4 bases from J, the junction kept 11 bases outside the gene matches. The germline V gene encodes CDR1 SNHLY and CDR2 FYNNEI. For the CDR3, the DNA is TGTGCCAGCAGCTCAAAGGGGGCAGGTATCACTGAAGCTTTCTTT. This sequence encodes CASSSKGAGITEAFF.

The chain links TRBV5-6 to TRBJ2-1; TRBD2 agrees at 9 bases. The CDR3 has 15 residues. Trimming at V came to 0 bases and at J to 2 bases, leaving 0 bases not matched to a gene. Germline CDR1 and CDR2: SGHDT and YYEEEE. Here the CDR3 DNA reads TGTGCCAGCAGCTTGGGGACTAGCGCCTACAATGAGCAGTTCTTC. This codes for CASSLGTSAYNEQFF.

V and J are TRBV27 and TRBJ2-5; TRBD1 aligns across 7 bases. V lost 5 bases and J lost 5; bases outside the gene matches: 8. Germline V CDR1 and CDR2: MNHEY, SMNVEV (reference sequence). The CDR3 has 14 residues. The CDR3: CASSMYRDSETQYF. CDR3 DNA: TGTGCCAGCAGTATGTACCGGGACAGCGAGACCCAGTACTTC.

This clone occurred a few times. The rearrangement links TRBV12-3 or TRBV12-4 to TRBJ2-7; TRBD2 matches 10 bases. The CDR3 is 13 residues long. V was clipped by 7 bases and J by 9 bases; unmatched bases: 9. The CDR3, as DNA: TGTGCCAGCAACCTAGCGGGGGTCTCAGGGCAGTACTTC. This translates into CASNLAGVSGQYF.

V usage is TRBV21-1 and J usage is TRBJ2-7; the DNA was not compared with TRBD2, the D call given in the table. TRBV21-1 is termed a pseudogene. The CDR3 has 16 amino acids. CDR3 coding DNA: TGTGCCAGCAGCCGTGCGGGACTAGCGGGGGCATACGAGCAGTACTTC. Amino acids: CASSRAGLAGAYEQYF.

CDR3 sequence (DNA): TGTGCCAGCTCCCCAGGGACAGGGGCTAATGAAAAACTGTTTTTT. Residues: CASSPGTGANEKLFF. V usage is TRBV18 and J usage is TRBJ1-4; 10 positions match TRBD1. This CDR3 is 15 amino acids long. The ends lost 6 bases at V and 3 bases at J; junction bases unmatched: 4. Germline assignment: CDR1 KGHSH and CDR2 LQKENI. The entire variable domain, with the rest obtained from reference TRBV18 and TRBJ1-4, is as follows: NAGVMQNPRHLVRRRGQEARLRCSPMKGHSHVYWYRQLPEEGLKFMVYLQKENIIDESGMPKERFSAEFPKEGPSILRIQQVVRGDSAAYFCASSPGTGANEKLFFGSGTQLSVL.

V gene TRBV19 combines with J gene TRBJ2-7; 15 bases agree with TRBD2. The germline V gene encodes CDR1 LNHDA and CDR2 SQIVND (reference sequence). The CDR3 has 15 residues. Trimming removed 6 bases from V and 6 bases from J; junction bases left unmatched: 6. CDR3 protein: CASSPGLAGGGEQYF. CDR3 nucleotides: TGTGCCAGTAGCCCAGGACTAGCGGGAGGGGGCGAGCAGTACTTC.

This chain uses TRBV9 with TRBJ1-2; 7 nucleotides match TRBD1. The V and J ends lost 4 bases and 5 bases, in that order; junction bases with no gene match: 5. Germline CDR1 and CDR2: SGDLS and YYNGEE. The CDR3 is 13 amino acids. This chain's CDR3 is CASSLETGYGYTF. In DNA form, the CDR3 reads TGTGCCAGCAGCCTCGAGACAGGGTATGGCTACACCTTC.

This chain joins TRBV5-6 and TRBJ2-3, with 14 bases that match TRBD2. The CDR3 consists of 19 residues. V lost 0 bases and J lost 2; bases outside the gene matches: 8. Germline V gene lookup returns CDR1 SGHDT and CDR2 YYEEEE. The CDR3: CASSLAGTSGRGPTDTQYF. The CDR3 bases are TGTGCCAGCAGCTTGGCCGGGACTAGCGGGAGAGGCCCCACAGATACGCAGTATTTT.